This TCR beta chain was identified in a study of beta chain features in type 1 diabetes. Every single donor gave one heparinised blood draw, and these averaged about 116 mL. The purity of all sorted populations exceeded 98%. Isolated RNA was reverse transcribed in full, so expressed TCRB transcripts were sequenced. The method was immunoSEQ multiplex PCR; TCRdb's version includes in-frame clones alone and lacks a portion of them. The repertoire has about 250,000 clones, roughly a tenth of them found once; the top ten carry about 0.018%. Study observations and caveats: Moderate but significant shortening of TCRB CDR3s was recorded in all four CD4+ subsets from Type 1 diabetes patients.

Worth noting for this clone: Its antigen remains unknown.

The CDR3 runs to 17 residues. Germline CDR1 is SGHRS and CDR2 is YFSETQ. Trimming cost V 3 bases and J 0 bases; bases outside gene matches: 9. The material sequenced was naive CD4+ T cells from blood. The clonotype originates from a man between 25 and 39 years old with type 1 diabetes. This chain links TRBV5-1 with TRBJ2-1; the match to TRBD2 covers 7 bases. DNA for the CDR3: TGCGCCAGCAGCTCGCCGGGAGGACTCGGCTCCTACAATGAGCAGTTCTTC. Translated, it gives CASSSPGGLGSYNEQFF.